This TCR beta chain appears in the sequencing data of a study of cytomegalovirus exposure and HLA in healthy donors (dated by TCRdb to the late 2010s). Notes on the research overall: An earlier analysis of several hundred of the donors reported about 250 Gb of sequence data and 117 million unique TCR beta sequences from about 180 million T cells. An early release covering 500 to 750 HLA-typed donors comprised roughly 300 gigabases of sequencing data and tens of millions of unique TCR sequences. Of the roughly 400 genotyped donors, approximately 83% fell in the genetic ancestry cluster associated with self-reported Caucasian donors. The aim of the study was to test whether cataloging public T cell receptors could identify signatures of past pathogen exposure. The study used immunosequencing to profile the T cell repertoires of some 600 subjects and linked those repertoires to cytomegalovirus serostatus. In addition to the first cohort of roughly 670 subjects, a separate validation cohort of 100 to 150 different subjects was used. The study combined high-throughput TCR immunosequencing, statistical association of individual TCRs with disease status, and machine learning to predict cytomegalovirus infection status. A later analysis re-analyzed previously published TCR beta repertoires from 550 to 700 donors and added high-resolution HLA genotyping to study TCR occurrence patterns. The later analysis used no new phenotypic data to find candidate immune exposures, relying instead on TCR beta sequences and their occurrence across donors. In an earlier analysis of a few hundred of the donors, high-throughput TCR beta sequencing was used to judge whether each TCR beta V gene segment behaved as functional or pseudogenic. Donor age, sex, ethnicity and CMV serostatus were collected together with the repertoire data. A later genetic analysis used genome-wide SNP genotypes for 398 of the 666 donors, treating that subset as a discovery cohort. Every discovery cohort repertoire had been produced on one sequencing platform. HLA typing covered class I and class II loci at four-digit resolution. The number of typed donors differed by locus: about 629-630 for A, B, C, DRB1 and DQB1; approximately 530 for DQA1; approximately 600 for DPA1; and some 430 for DPB1. A handful of DR-DQ haplotypes were handled as single units for association and clustering because linkage in the cohort was strong. On average, 235,054 unique TCR beta nucleotide sequences were sequenced per donor among 350 to 400 genotyped donors of the cohort, with around 19% of those sequences being non-productive. The investigation overall reported the following: A later analysis reported that several top co-occurrence clusters appeared linked to parvovirus B19, influenza, CMV and Epstein-Barr virus. In a later analysis, the rate of TCR association differed among HLA loci, with DRB1 alleles having the most associated TCRs and HLA-C alleles having the fewest. In this cohort, only TCR beta chains were sequenced, and detectable features were limited by the absence of alpha or paired-chain data. In both the original and validation cohorts, the classifier was reported to diagnose cytomegalovirus status with high specificity and sensitivity. Presence/absence analyses assumed roughly uniform sequencing depth across donors, an assumption that may not hold. A later analysis found that most CMV-associated TCR beta chains appeared HLA-restricted, with HLA associations seemingly driven largely by CMV exposure. CMV serostatus was the only immune exposure information available for the cohort. In a later genetic analysis, a missense DCLRE1C variant was associated with V-gene and J-gene trimming of TCR beta chains, and the association was replicated in an independent cohort. The authors suggested that the approach could potentially be extended to other disease states and immunological phenotypes. A later analysis associated 15,000 or so TCR beta sequences with specific HLA alleles at a false discovery rate of 0.05. In an earlier analysis of some 550 of the donors, most TCR beta V segments were observed in productive rearrangements about 90% or about 30% of the time, broadly matching IMGT annotations. Some IMGT-functional V segments, including TRBV6-2 and TRBV6-3, could not be told apart with the 87-base-pair reads, so those segments were excluded. In a later genetic analysis, fewer N-insertions in productive TCRs were reported among donors in an Asian-associated ancestry cluster than the approximately 630-donor mean. The study gave a list of 150 to 200 TCR beta chains associated with cytomegalovirus. HLA typing was unavailable for some donors at each locus, so association tests used only the typed subset. A further reported finding was that TCR beta sequences accurately predicted the HLA-A and HLA-B alleles for most subjects in the first cohort. Linkage disequilibrium might explain the correlated functional status among segregating V segments, but an unknown experimental factor could not be ruled out. Three of the identified cytomegalovirus-associated TCR beta chains were confirmed in vitro to be specific for cytomegalovirus antigens. Because counts were too low, some 17 rarely observed V segments, including chromosome 9 orphons, were excluded from the earlier analysis of under 650 of the donors. When HLA alleles, especially DR and DQ, strongly co-occurred, attributing TCR associations to individual alleles was difficult. Most TCR sequences were observed very rarely across donors, whereas some public TCRs were present in many individuals. A later analysis found that HLA-associated TCR beta chains were more clonally expanded and had lower generation probabilities than equally common non-associated chains. The sequencing pipeline was judged likely to have produced a cluster of highly shared sequence variants as a technical artifact.

The cohort comprised around 700 healthy bone marrow donors. Cohort members were all nominally healthy when sampled, although unrecorded immune exposures were likely present. The donor was CMV seronegative and was included in the group of a few hundred seronegative cohort members. A peripheral blood sample was collected from each donor, and TCR beta sequencing was performed on peripheral blood mononuclear cells. The Qiagen DNeasy Blood Extraction Kit was used to extract genomic DNA from the blood cell samples. Based on the germline V gene, the CDR1 and CDR2 sequences are MNHEY and SVGAGI. After removal of 0 bases from V and 7 bases from J, the junction retains 8 bases not matched to a gene. The CDR3 runs 16 residues from the cysteine to the phenylalanine. The only DNA kept is the CDR3, 48 bases in frame from the first base. Points on this clone: Its antigen is currently not known.

Receptors were amplified or captured by the immunoSEQ multiplex PCR assay. For the multiplex PCR, a mixture combining 60 forward primers for TCR Vbeta segments and 13 reverse primers for TCR Jbeta segments was used. The CDR3 region of rearranged TCR beta genes was amplified from genomic DNA with a multiplex PCR assay. The amplified TCR beta libraries were sequenced on the Illumina HiSeq System as 87-base-pair reads. In the authors' own workflow: A later analysis tallied 75 million to 95 million unique TCR beta chains across the 666 repertoires, and approximately 9.9 million of those chains were shared by two or more donors. A nearest-neighbor algorithm error-corrected the raw reads and collapsed the reads into unique sequences, merging closely related sequences to remove PCR and sequencing errors. CDR3 sequences were aligned to IMGT reference sequences to assign V, D and J gene segments. For a sequence to be retained, a match of at least six nucleotides to both a V gene segment and a J gene segment was required. Rearrangements were classified as productive when the CDR3 lacked stop codons and remained in frame with V and J, and all other rearrangements were classified as non-productive. Following IMGT convention, CDR3 was defined as the stretch from the second conserved V-encoded cysteine to the conserved J-encoded phenylalanine. The earlier analysis of some 600 of the donors excluded sequences that lacked an unambiguous match to a single V gene segment. An earlier analysis of 587 of the donors called V segments functional above 56.7% productive rearrangements and segregating when the between-donor standard deviation exceeded 5%. A statistical classification framework was built for diagnosing cytomegalovirus status from the catalog of TCR beta chain sequences. In a later analysis, TCR nucleotide sequences were compared against IMGT/GENE-DB human TR gene sequences so that V and J genes could be assigned. Using the TCRdist pipeline, a later analysis assigned CDR3 sequences along with most-parsimonious VDJ recombination scenarios. In a later analysis, every TCR beta chain was defined by the combination of its CDR3 amino acid sequence and its V-gene family, and reads without a unique V-gene family were dropped. In a later analysis, 450 to 600 highly shared, low-generation-probability nucleotide sequences were removed to address suspected cross-contamination and a sequencing artifact. In a later analysis, a clonal expansion index for each public chain was calculated from normalized within-repertoire ranks of inferred template counts. In a later analysis, generation probabilities were computed using a VDJ recombination model fitted to out-of-frame rearrangements, and the results were checked against IGoR. In a later analysis, TCR-TCR, TCR-HLA and TCR-CMV co-occurrence was scored with hypergeometric tests, and a repertoire-size bias correction was applied to TCR pairs. False discovery rates were estimated in a later analysis by permuting HLA or CMV assignments 20 times. In a later analysis, co-occurring TCRs were grouped using DBSCAN, and TCRdist sequence similarity was added for clustering within HLA-allele-positive subsets. Repertoires with fewer than 30,000 or more than 120,000 public chains were left out of co-occurrence clustering, as were five repertoires with anomalous nucleotide sharing. TCRdb took over this immuneACCESS table, retaining in-frame rearrangements with V and J assigned. Such tables are incomplete; in checked studies, under half of the missing clones stem from an unresolved V gene, and the remainder is unexplained. The DNA was the basis for D and trimming; V, J and clone size are from that table. This sample's records show 130,000 or so clones. Roughly 2% of the sample is taken by the ten largest.

The source is a woman aged 60-75 years in good health and CMV-seronegative. The sequenced sample was PBMCs. The rearranged chain carries TRBV6-5 and TRBJ2-3, and 9 junctional nucleotides match TRBD2. The nucleotide sequence is given as TGTGCCAGCAGTTACTCGGGCGGGGGGGCCATGTATACGCAGTATTTT. It encodes CASSYSGGGAMYTQYF.